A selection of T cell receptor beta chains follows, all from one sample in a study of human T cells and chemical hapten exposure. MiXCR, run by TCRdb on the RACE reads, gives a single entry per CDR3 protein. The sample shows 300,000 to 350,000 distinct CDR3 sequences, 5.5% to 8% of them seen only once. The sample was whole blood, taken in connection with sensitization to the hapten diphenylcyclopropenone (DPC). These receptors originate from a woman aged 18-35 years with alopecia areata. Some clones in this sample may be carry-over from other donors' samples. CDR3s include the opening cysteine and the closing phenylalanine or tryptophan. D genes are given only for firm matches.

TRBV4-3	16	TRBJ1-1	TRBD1	CASSQLRDRGATEAFF
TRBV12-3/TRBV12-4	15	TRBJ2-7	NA	CASSPTGGGAYEQYF
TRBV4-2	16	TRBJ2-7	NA	CASSAGSGDGNYEQYF
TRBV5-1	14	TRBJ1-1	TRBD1	CASSIQGMNTEAFF
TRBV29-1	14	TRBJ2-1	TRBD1	CSVGQGAEWNEQFF
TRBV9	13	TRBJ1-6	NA	CASSVVGNSPLHF
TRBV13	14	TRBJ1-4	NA	CASSLKGRYEKLFF
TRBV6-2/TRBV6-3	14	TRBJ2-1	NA	CASIPGWSYNEQFF
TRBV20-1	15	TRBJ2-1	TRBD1	CSASWTGTGYNEQFF
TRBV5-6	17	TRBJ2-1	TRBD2	CASSLSRPSGGANEQFF
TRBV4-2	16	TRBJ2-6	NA	CASSQDPGTGANVLTF
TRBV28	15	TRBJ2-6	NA	CASSLYTVGANVLTF
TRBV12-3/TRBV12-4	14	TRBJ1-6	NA	CASSYPPEGSPLHF
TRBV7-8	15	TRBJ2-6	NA	CASSLMVSGANVLTF
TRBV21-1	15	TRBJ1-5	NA	CASPVADRVNQPQHF
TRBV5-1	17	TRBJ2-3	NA	CASSLGGPPTEGDTQYF
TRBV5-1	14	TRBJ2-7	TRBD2	CASSYSGGNYEQYF
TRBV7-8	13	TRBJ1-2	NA	CASSLVRGNGYTF
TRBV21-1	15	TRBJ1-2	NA	CASSKELADPDGYTF
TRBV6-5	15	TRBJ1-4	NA	CASSSWTATNEKLFF
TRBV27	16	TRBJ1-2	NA	CASSFLRGLMNYGYTF
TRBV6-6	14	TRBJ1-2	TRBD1	CASGEQGANYGYTF
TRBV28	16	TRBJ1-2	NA	CASSSAGRGVDYGYTF
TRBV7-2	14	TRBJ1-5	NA	CASSLESRNQPQHF
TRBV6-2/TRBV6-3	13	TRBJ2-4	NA	CASSPSLRHIQYF
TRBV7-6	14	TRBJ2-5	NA	CASSLESSAHAQYF
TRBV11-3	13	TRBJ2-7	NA	CASSLTRSYEQYF
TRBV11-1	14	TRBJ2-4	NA	CASSSHEAKNIQYF
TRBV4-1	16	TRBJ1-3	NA	CASSPILTAAGNTIYF